This T cell receptor beta chain was found in a study of tumor-infiltrating lymphocytes in localized non-small cell lung cancer. Background on the study: Some samples were collected after neoadjuvant chemotherapy; smokers, never-smokers and several histologies were included.

CDR1 and CDR2 from the germline V gene are KGHSH and LQKENI. The CDR3 is 15 residues long. V shed 4 bases and J 7 bases; nucleotides not matched to a gene: 5. Profiling relied on immunoSEQ multiplex PCR, and the TCRdb table lists in-frame clones only, not all of them. This sample has 20,000 to 30,000 clones, with about two thirds found just once. A remark on this clone: What it binds is unknown.

Findings and limits, study-wide: Higher tumor T cell infiltration than in uninvolved lung was supported by TCRbeta sequencing.

What was sequenced was lung tumor tissue. The chain has TRBV18 and TRBJ1-6, with 9 bases aligning to TRBD1. The clonotype comes from a human donor with non-small cell lung cancer. Written as DNA, the CDR3 is TGTGCCAGCTCACAACAGGGGGCGGCCAATTCACCCCTCCACTTT. It translates to CASSQQGAANSPLHF. The full variable domain, its missing parts supplied by reference TRBV18 and TRBJ1-6, is NAGVMQNPRHLVRRRGQEARLRCSPMKGHSHVYWYRQLPEEGLKFMVYLQKENIIDESGMPKERFSAEFPKEGPSILRIQQVVRGDSAAYFCASSQQGAANSPLHFGNGTRLTVT.